Reported below is one T cell receptor (beta chain). V was clipped by 2 bases and J by 1 base, with 12 bases between them. Germline CDR1 reads KGHSH; CDR2 reads LQKENI. The CDR3 spans 15 residues. TCRdb keeps only in-frame clones here, not all; method: immunoSEQ multiplex PCR. This repertoire shows about 95,000 clones, 75% to 90% found once; its top ten account for over 6%. The sample belongs to a study of radiation and T cells in renal cell carcinoma. Time point defined: baseline pretreatment blood. The treatment is: 15 Gy SBRT to primary tumor, nephrectomy 4 weeks later. The patient's renal cell carcinoma had clear cell pathology.

Sample: blood, taken from a patient whose treatment included radiotherapy and nephrectomy. This receptor was identified in a man aged 45-65 years with renal cell carcinoma. This chain links TRBV18 with TRBJ2-7, with D possibly TRBD2 on 6 matching bases. Here the CDR3 DNA reads TGTGCCAGCTCACCAGGTTCTAGCGCTTCCTACGAGCAGTACTTC. Amino acids: CASSPGSSASYEQYF. The full variable domain, with the rest looked up from reference TRBV18 and TRBJ2-7, is NAGVMQNPRHLVRRRGQEARLRCSPMKGHSHVYWYRQLPEEGLKFMVYLQKENIIDESGMPKERFSAEFPKEGPSILRIQQVVRGDSAAYFCASSPGSSASYEQYFGPGTRLTVT.